This is a list of T cell receptor beta chains from one sample in a study of beta chain features in type 1 diabetes. Assay: immunoSEQ multiplex PCR; the TCRdb copy retains only in-frame clones and omits some. Counted here are approximately 270,000 clones, 14% occurring once; the ten biggest clones make up 0.017%. The sample taken for sequencing was naive CD4+ T cells from blood. The source of these receptors is a man younger than 40 with type 1 diabetes. The CDR3 runs from the conserved cysteine through the conserved F or W. A D gene is named only where the DNA matches it firmly. The size of a clone is reported for some rows only, either as once, few or many, or as a class for expanded clones.

CSVEGGSDNEQFF,TGCAGCGTTGAAGGCGGGAGTGACAATGAGCAGTTCTTC,TRBJ2-1,TRBV29-1,TRBD2,NA
CASKRQGGEKLFF,TGTGCCAGCAAACGGCAGGGGGGAGAAAAACTGTTTTTT,TRBJ1-4,TRBV6-6,TRBD1,NA
CASTTPGTPGETQYF,TGTGCCAGCACCACCCCTGGCACCCCGGGGGAGACCCAGTACTTC,TRBJ2-5,TRBV6-1,NA,NA
CASSLGGSRYDQPQHF,TGTGCCAGCAGTTTAGGGGGGAGTCGTTACGATCAGCCCCAGCATTTT,TRBJ1-5,TRBV28,NA,NA
CASSLSGLAGGSGTGELFF,TGCGCCAGCAGCCTCTCGGGACTAGCGGGAGGTTCCGGCACCGGGGAGCTGTTTTTT,TRBJ2-2,TRBV4-1,TRBD2,NA
CASSHPGQDSTYEQYF,TGCGCCAGCAGCCATCCGGGACAGGATTCCACCTACGAGCAGTACTTC,TRBJ2-7,TRBV5-1,TRBD1,few
CASSVSTSGRPGEQFF,TGTGCCAGCAGCGTTTCGACTAGCGGGAGGCCGGGTGAGCAGTTCTTC,TRBJ2-1,TRBV9,TRBD2,few
CASSSIQGYSNQPQHF,TGTGCCAGCAGCTCAATACAGGGTTATAGCAATCAGCCCCAGCATTTT,TRBJ1-5,TRBV11-2,NA,few
CASSVGSGSYYEQYF,TGTGCCAGCAGCGTAGGAAGCGGGTCGTACTACGAGCAGTACTTC,TRBJ2-7,TRBV9,NA,NA
CASSPRGQLYEQYF,TGTGCCAGCAGCCCCCGGGGACAGCTCTACGAGCAGTACTTC,TRBJ2-7,TRBV7-2,TRBD1,few
CASSYSGGNGEQYF,TGTGCCAGCAGTTACTCGGGGGGGAACGGCGAGCAGTACTTC,TRBJ2-7,TRBV6-5,TRBD2,NA
CASRTSSGSPYEQYF,TGTGCCAGCAGGACCTCTAGCGGGAGTCCCTACGAGCAGTACTTC,TRBJ2-7,TRBV28,TRBD2,NA
CASSNGTGIGPQHF,TGCGCCAGCAGCAACGGGACAGGGATAGGGCCCCAGCATTTT,TRBJ1-5,TRBV5-1,TRBD1,few
CASSLGPGRNQPQHF,TGTGCCAGCAGCTTAGGTCCGGGGAGAAATCAGCCCCAGCATTTT,TRBJ1-5,TRBV7-2,NA,NA
CASSDTRAGGTEAFF,TGTGCCAGCAGCGATACCCGGGCAGGGGGCACTGAAGCTTTCTTT,TRBJ1-1,TRBV11-3,TRBD1,NA
CASSRGQGAYEQYF,TGTGCCAGCAGTAGAGGACAGGGGGCCTACGAGCAGTACTTC,TRBJ2-7,TRBV28,TRBD1,few
CASSLQGSETQYF,TGCGCCAGCAGCTTACAGGGTTCGGAGACCCAGTACTTC,TRBJ2-5,TRBV5-1,NA,NA
CASSIGLDQEQFF,TGTGCCAGTAGTATAGGACTAGACCAGGAGCAGTTCTTC,TRBJ2-1,TRBV19,NA,NA
CASSRNRAGGNQPQHF,TGTGCCAGCTCACGAAACCGGGCAGGGGGCAATCAGCCCCAGCATTTT,TRBJ1-5,TRBV18,NA,NA
CASSFGNIQYF,TGTGCCAGCAGCTTCGGAAACATTCAGTACTTC,TRBJ2-4,TRBV7-2,NA,NA
CASSAVITPGELFF,TGTGCCAGCAGCGCGGTCATCACGCCCGGGGAGCTGTTTTTT,TRBJ2-2,TRBV7-2,NA,few
CASSERESTDTQYF,TGTGCCAGCAGCGAGCGGGAAAGCACAGATACGCAGTATTTT,TRBJ2-3,TRBV11-2,TRBD2,few
CASSQPGISNEQFF,TGTGCCAGCAGCCAGCCCGGGATTTCCAATGAGCAGTTCTTC,TRBJ2-1,TRBV14,NA,few
CASTPRTGFGYTF,TGTGCCAGCACCCCAAGGACAGGGTTTGGCTACACCTTC,TRBJ1-2,TRBV27,TRBD1,few